These 27 T cell receptor beta chains came from one sample sequenced in a study of CD8 T cells in ankylosing spondylitis. The antigens these receptors bind are not known. In TCRdb, the 5' RACE reads were re-called with MiXCR into one record per CDR3 protein. The sample yields 350,000 or so distinct CDR3 sequences, 6.5% to 10% seen once. Study conclusions and caveats: Among TCR beta sequences, a motif of about 8 highly homologous variants appeared characteristic of ankylosing spondylitis blood.

The specimen was blood, either unsorted or a sorted T cell fraction (not recorded which). The source is a male donor with ankylosing spondylitis.

CDR3 in amino acids: CASSRSGRAGDNEQFF. CDR3 nucleotide sequence: TGTGCCAGCAGCCGAAGCGGGAGGGCCGGGGACAATGAGCAGTTCTTC. The J gene is TRBJ2-1, the V gene TRBV5-5; 10 nucleotides line up with TRBD2. V shed 4 bases, J shed 5 bases, and the junction held 9 bases outside the gene matches. The CDR3 length is 16 residues. CDR1 and CDR2 (germline): SGHKS, YYEKEE (reference sequence).

The gene calls are TRBV7-7 and TRBJ2-1, with D uncertain. This CDR3 is 15 amino acids long. Germline CDR1 SSHAT, CDR2 FNYEAQ (reference sequence). Trimming shortened V by 5 bases and J by 5 bases, and 16 bases separated the two germline ends. CDR3 in amino acids: CASSPSTRTNNEQFF. In DNA form, the CDR3 reads TGTGCCAGCAGCCCGTCGACGCGAACAAACAATGAGCAGTTCTTC.

The chain combines TRBV25-1 with TRBJ2-1; 10 bases fit TRBD1. Germline CDR1 and CDR2: MGHDK and SYGVNS. The CDR3 is 16 amino acids. The V and J ends lost 5 bases and 4 bases, in that order; junction bases with no gene match: 8. The CDR3 loop reads CASSQPGTGVYNEQFF. CDR3 bases: TGTGCCAGCAGTCAACCCGGGACAGGGGTATACAATGAGCAGTTCTTC. Together with reference TRBV25-1 and TRBJ2-1, the CDR3 gives the full variable domain: EADIYQTPRYLVIGTGKKITLECSQTMGHDKMYWYQQDPGMELHLIHYSYGVNSTEKGDLSSESTVSRIRTEHFPLTLESARPSHTSQYLCASSQPGTGVYNEQFFGPGTRLTVL.

CDR3 in DNA: TGCAGCGTTGTTAAAAACGGGGTCTACGAGCAGTACTTC. This translates into CSVVKNGVYEQYF. This rearrangement joins TRBV29-1 to TRBJ2-7; perhaps TRBD2 as D (5 bases). From germline, CDR1 is SQVTM and CDR2 ANQGSEA. The V and J ends lost 4 bases and 3 bases respectively, with 13 bases between them. The CDR3 sequence is 13 residues long.

In its sample, this clonotype was seen a few times. This chain joins TRBV11-2 and TRBJ2-1; TRBD2 agrees at 10 bases. The CDR3 runs to 19 residues. V dropped 4 bases and J dropped 0; count of bases not matched to a gene: 12. Germline V gene sequence: CDR1 SGHAT, CDR2 FQNNGV. CDR3 sequence: CASSSPRGASGSSYNEQFF. CDR3 nucleotide sequence: TGTGCCAGCAGCTCCCCTCGTGGGGCTAGCGGGAGCTCCTACAATGAGCAGTTCTTC.

Many counts were recorded for this clonotype. V is TRBV5-1 and J is TRBJ2-7; the D is unclear. CDR3 length equals 19 residues. Trimming removed 4 bases from V and 2 bases from J, with 28 bases in between. The V gene's germline CDR1 is SGHRS and CDR2 YFSETQ. CDR3 DNA: TGCGCCAGCAGCCCACAACCACCTGTGGGCTTACAAAGGACCTACGAGCAGTACTTC. Translation: CASSPQPPVGLQRTYEQYF.

Concerning this clonotype: This may stem from a read error, because a much larger clone lies one nucleotide away. The rearrangement uses TRBV29-1 and TRBJ2-3, with TRBD2 matching 10 bases. The CDR3 is made up of 13 amino acids. The V and J ends lost 2 bases and 4 bases, in that order; junction bases with no gene match: 0. The V gene's germline CDR1 is SQVTM and CDR2 ANQGSEA. DNA for the CDR3: TGCAGCGTTGAACTAGCGGGAGCAGATACGCAGTATTTT. It is translated as CSVELAGADTQYF.

At least ten counts were recorded for this clonotype. V and J are TRBV3-1 and TRBJ2-1; 7 nucleotides match TRBD2. The CDR3 length is 15 residues. Germline V lookup: CDR1 LGHDT, CDR2 YNNKEL (reference sequence). V was clipped by 3 bases and J by 9 bases; unmatched bases: 11. CDR3 loop: CASSHPWDYSGEQFF. In DNA form, the CDR3 reads TGTGCCAGCAGCCACCCGTGGGACTATTCCGGTGAGCAGTTCTTC.

This chain links TRBV7-9 with TRBJ1-6; a weak D match, TRBD1 (5 bases). This CDR3 comprises 16 residues. Trimming shortened V by 2 bases and J by 9 bases, and 17 bases separated the two germline ends. Germline V CDR1 and CDR2: SEHNR, FQNEAQ (reference sequence). In nucleotides, the CDR3 is TGTGCCAGCAGCTTAACCCTGACAGTCAACGGTTCACCCCTCCACTTT. Protein: CASSLTLTVNGSPLHF.

This clonotype was counted between two and nine times. This chain connects TRBV4-2 to TRBJ1-4; D is uncertain. The CDR3 has 15 residues. V shed 0 bases and J shed 8 bases, with 13 bases lying between them. Germline-derived CDR1 and CDR2 are LGHNA and YNFKEQ. This CDR3 is CASSQDLDPREKLFF. The CDR3, as DNA: TGTGCCAGCAGCCAAGATCTCGACCCTCGGGAAAAACTGTTTTTT.

This clonotype occurred a few times. This rearrangement joins TRBV3-1 to TRBJ1-1; D unclear. The CDR3 length is 15 residues. Trimming left V 1 base short and J 7 bases short, with 16 bases between. Germline V lookup: CDR1 LGHDT, CDR2 YNNKEL (reference sequence). The CDR3 coding sequence is TGTGCCAGCAGCCAAGTAAGGGCAGCGGGAGATGAAGCTTTCTTT. Amino acid sequence: CASSQVRAAGDEAFF.

The chain links TRBV6-1 to TRBJ2-5, with D possibly TRBD2 on 6 matching bases. Trimming removed 5 bases from V and 7 bases from J, with 14 bases in between. Germline V gives CDR1 MNHNS, CDR2 SASEGT. The CDR3 sequence is 13 residues long. CDR3 sequence reads: CASSRGLGGTQYF. The CDR3, as DNA: TGTGCCAGCAGTCGGGGGTTGGGTGGGACCCAGTACTTC.

This clonotype was recorded many times. The chain has TRBV7-9 and TRBJ2-1; TRBD1 might be the D (5 bases). The CDR3 has 15 residues. Trimming removed 1 base from V and 9 bases from J, with 16 bases in between. CDR1 and CDR2 from the germline V gene are SEHNR and FQNEAQ (reference sequence). The CDR3 sequence is CASSLVAGQESEQFF. As DNA, the CDR3 is TGTGCCAGCAGCTTAGTTGCAGGGCAGGAATCTGAGCAGTTCTTC.

On this clonotype: At one end, the junction sequence differs from germline, possibly due to a read error. The chain recombines TRBV5-1 with TRBJ2-6, with no clear D. CDR1 and CDR2 (germline): SGHRS, YFSETQ. The CDR3 covers 13 residues. CDR3 in DNA: TGCTCCAGCAGCTTGGCTGGGGCCAACGTCCTGACTTTC. Protein product: CSSSLAGANVLTF.

This clonotype has ten or more counts. This chain joins TRBV12-3 or TRBV12-4 and TRBJ1-3; D gene unclear. This CDR3 is built from 12 residues. V lost 7 bases and J 1 base, leaving 5 bases between the germline ends. The CDR3 spells CASTASGNTIYF. CDR3 in DNA: TGTGCCAGCACTGCATCTGGAAACACCATATATTTT.

This clonotype was detected a few times. V is TRBV5-5 and J is TRBJ2-7; D possibly matches TRBD1 or TRBD2 (5 bases each). CDR3 size: 17 residues. Trimming cost V 4 bases and J 1 base, with 21 bases left between them. From germline, CDR1 is SGHKS and CDR2 YYEKEE (reference sequence). The CDR3 sequence: CASSIPRGLEVSYEQYF. CDR3 bases: TGTGCCAGCAGCATTCCCCGGGGCCTGGAGGTGTCCTACGAGCAGTACTTC.

The chain combines TRBV20-1 with TRBJ2-1; D is unclear. Per germline, CDR1 DFQATT and CDR2 SNEGSKA (reference sequence). The CDR3 spans 13 residues. V was cut by 3 bases and J by 8 bases, with 14 bases left in between. CDR3 residues: CSASWQPVDEQFF. For the CDR3, the DNA is TGCAGTGCTAGCTGGCAGCCCGTGGATGAGCAGTTCTTC.

This clonotype has a count of ten or more. This rearrangement joins TRBV5-1 to TRBJ2-7; possible D gene TRBD2, 7 bases. CDR1 SGHRS and CDR2 YFSETQ come from the germline V gene. The CDR3 has 15 residues. The V gene lost 4 bases and the J gene lost 1 base, with 15 bases spanning the gap. CDR3 residues: CASSPDGRGSYEQYF. CDR3 coding DNA: TGCGCCAGCAGCCCGGATGGGAGGGGGTCCTACGAGCAGTACTTC.

This clonotype was seen a few times. This chain connects TRBV20-1 to TRBJ2-1, with 7 nucleotides matching TRBD1. Germline V gene sequence: CDR1 DFQATT, CDR2 SNEGSKA (reference sequence). The CDR3 covers 15 residues. The J segment lost 0 bases and the V segment lost 5 bases, leaving 7 bases of the junction unmatched. CDR3 residues: CSAEDRASSYNEQFF. The CDR3 DNA follows: TGCAGTGCTGAAGACAGGGCAAGCTCCTACAATGAGCAGTTCTTC.

At least ten counts were recorded for this clonotype. The rearrangement links TRBV15 to TRBJ2-1; 7 bases align to TRBD1. J lost 1 base, V lost 0 bases, and 0 bases had no gene match. This CDR3 region has 15 residues. Germline lookup yields CDR1 LNHNV and CDR2 YYDKDF (reference sequence). CDR3 region: CATSRDRGSYNEQFF. The CDR3 DNA sequence: TGTGCCACCAGCAGAGACAGGGGGTCCTACAATGAGCAGTTCTTC.

This clonotype was seen only a few times. This rearrangement joins TRBV3-1 to TRBJ2-7; no reliable D call. The CDR3 is 12 residues long. The germline gives CDR1 LGHDT, CDR2 YNNKEL (reference sequence). Trimming took 4 bases from V and 5 from J, leaving 9 bases between them. Here the CDR3 reads CASSPGFHEQYF. In DNA, the CDR3 is TGTGCCAGCAGCCCAGGTTTCCACGAGCAGTACTTC.

The rearrangement uses TRBV20-1 and TRBJ1-1, with 10 bases matching TRBD1. Germline V gene sequence: CDR1 DFQATT, CDR2 SNEGSKA (reference sequence). V trimming: 3 bases; J trimming: 11 bases; junction bases outside the gene matches: 3. This CDR3 is built from 11 residues. The DNA of the CDR3 is TGCAGTGCTAGGGGACAGGGGATGGCTTTCTTT. Its translation is CSARGQGMAFF.

The V and J genes are TRBV5-5 and TRBJ2-7, with 9 bases matching TRBD1. The CDR3 is made up of 15 amino acids. Germline CDR1 SGHKS, CDR2 YYEKEE (reference sequence). Trimming cost V 3 bases and J 5 bases; bases outside gene matches: 9. The CDR3 loop is CASSWPGQGLDEQYF. The CDR3 DNA is TGTGCCAGCAGCTGGCCGGGACAGGGCCTCGACGAGCAGTACTTC.

This clonotype was seen ten or more times. This chain connects TRBV9 to TRBJ2-1; TRBD2 agrees at 10 bases. The CDR3 is made up of 15 amino acids. Germline CDR1 and CDR2: SGDLS and YYNGEE. V was pared by 0 bases and J by 6 bases, with 3 bases of the junction left unmatched. The CDR3 bases are TGTGCCAGCAGCGTAGACCCTAGCGGGGGCAATGAGCAGTTCTTC. It is translated as CASSVDPSGGNEQFF.

This chain links TRBV27 with TRBJ1-3; TRBD1 might be the D (6 bases). In germline, CDR1 is MNHEY, CDR2 SMNVEV (reference sequence). The V gene lost 5 bases and the J gene lost 7 bases, with 15 bases spanning the gap. The CDR3 is made up of 14 amino acids. CDR3 loop: CASSPRTVANTIYF. The CDR3 bases are TGTGCCAGCAGTCCCCGGACAGTTGCGAACACCATATATTTT.

This clonotype occurred a few times. The gene calls are TRBV4-2 and TRBJ2-2, with 7 nucleotides matching TRBD2. From germline, CDR1 is LGHNA and CDR2 YNFKEQ. V lost 2 bases, J lost 4 bases, and 7 bases stayed unmatched. This CDR3 is built from 16 residues. This CDR3 reads CASSQRAGVGTGELFF. Here the CDR3 DNA reads TGTGCCAGCAGCCAAAGGGCGGGAGTAGGCACCGGGGAGCTGTTTTTT.

V gene TRBV6-1 combines with J gene TRBJ2-5; 8 bases line up with TRBD2. The CDR3 consists of 17 residues. Germline assignment: CDR1 MNHNS and CDR2 SASEGT. The ends lost 6 bases at V and 2 bases at J; junction bases unmatched: 14. CDR3 loop: CASSRGDFSGIQETQYF. The DNA for the CDR3 is TGTGCCAGCAGCCGGGGCGATTTTAGCGGGATACAAGAGACCCAGTACTTC.